This paragraph covers one T cell receptor (beta chain) sequence. What it binds is not known. This entry belongs to a study of T cell repertoires in cytomegalovirus infection. TCRdb ran MiXCR on the reads and lists one entry per CDR3 protein. Among fewer than 550,000 distinct CDR3 sequences listed, 16% were seen once. General study points: HLA-C-restricted TCR beta clonotypes specific for CMV led the ex vivo response.

Germline assignment: CDR1 SGHKS and CDR2 YYEKEE (reference sequence). This CDR3 region has 13 residues. Trimming removed 7 bases from V and 3 bases from J; junction bases left unmatched: 4. The sequenced sample was CD8+ T cells from PBMCs. The source is a human donor in good health (CMV status not recorded). Some clones in this sample may be carry-over from other donors' samples. This chain joins TRBV5-5 and TRBJ1-5, with TRBD1 matching over 7 bases. CDR3 protein: CASQGGNNQPQHF. The DNA of the CDR3 is TGTGCCAGCCAGGGGGGCAACAATCAGCCCCAGCATTTT.